The rows below give T cell receptor beta chains drawn from one sample of a study of cytomegalovirus exposure and HLA in healthy donors. Sequencing was performed with immunoSEQ multiplex PCR; in TCRdb, only in-frame clones are kept and a portion is missing. This table has more than 150,000 clones, about 83% appearing once. The sequenced sample consisted of PBMCs. These receptors were collected from a woman in her 30s in good health and CMV-seropositive. Both conserved end residues are part of each CDR3. A D gene is named only where the DNA matches it firmly. Clone sizes are given selectively: once, few, many, or a class where the clone is expanded.

clone_size,d_call,v_call,j_call,cdr3_nt,cdr3_aa
NA,TRBD1,TRBV19,TRBJ1-1,TGTGCCAGTAGTCGGGACAGGGCAACTGAAGCTTTCTTT,CASSRDRATEAFF
once,NA,TRBV4-3,TRBJ1-2,TGCGCCAGCAGCCAGTCAACGACAGCCTTGGGCGAACTTTATGGCTACACCTTC,CASSQSTTALGELYGYTF
NA,TRBD1,TRBV5-4,TRBJ1-3,TGTGCCAGCAGCTCAGGGGGACGCCCCTTCTCTGGAAACACCATATATTTT,CASSSGGRPFSGNTIYF
NA,NA,TRBV5-1,TRBJ2-7,TGCGCCAGCAGCTTAGGTTACGAGGTTAACGAGCAGTACTTC,CASSLGYEVNEQYF
NA,TRBD1,TRBV7-8,TRBJ1-5,TGTGCCAGCAGCTTAACTGACAGGGGGAGGGTCAATCAGCCCCAGCATTTT,CASSLTDRGRVNQPQHF
NA,NA,TRBV4-3,TRBJ1-2,TGCGCCAGCAGCCAAGAGAGGCAGGGGAGAAACCTTAACTATGGCTACACCTTC,CASSQERQGRNLNYGYTF
NA,NA,TRBV21-1,TRBJ2-1,TGTGCCACCCCTCGGCAGTTCTTC,CATPRQFF
NA,NA,TRBV5-1,TRBJ1-1,TGCGCCAGCAGCTGGAGAGATTCGAACACTGAAGCTTTCTTT,CASSWRDSNTEAFF
NA,TRBD2,TRBV25-1,TRBJ2-1,TGTGCCAGCAGCCAGCGGGGGGGACTAAACAATGAGCAGTTCTTC,CASSQRGGLNNEQFF
few,NA,TRBV4-1,TRBJ1-2,TGCGCCAGCAGCCAAGATTCAGGGATTGGTGGCTACACCTTC,CASSQDSGIGGYTF
NA,TRBD2,TRBV2,TRBJ2-1,TGTGCCAGCCCCGGTGGGCGGGGGGGCCTAGACAATGAGCAGTTCTTC,CASPGGRGGLDNEQFF
NA,TRBD1,TRBV4-1,TRBJ2-5,TGCGCCAGCAGCCGCTCTGGACAGGGGTGGGGGGAGACCCAGTACTTC,CASSRSGQGWGETQYF
NA,NA,TRBV27,TRBJ1-6,TGTGCCAGCAGTTTATATGGCGGTCAAAGCTCCTATAATTCACCCCTCCACTTT,CASSLYGGQSSYNSPLHF
NA,NA,TRBV19,TRBJ1-1,TGTGCCAGTAGTATTGGGGACATTAACACTGAAGCTTTCTTT,CASSIGDINTEAFF
few,TRBD2,TRBV7-9,TRBJ2-7,TGTGCCAGCATGAGCGGGGGGGGATCCGAGCAGTACTTC,CASMSGGGSEQYF
NA,NA,TRBV9,TRBJ2-5,TGTGCCAGCAGGGCAGCAGGAGGAGAGACCCAGTACTTC,CASRAAGGETQYF
NA,TRBD1,TRBV6-1,TRBJ2-5,TGTGCCAGCACCCAACAGGGGGCCGGAGAGACCCAGTACTTC,CASTQQGAGETQYF
NA,NA,TRBV6-6,TRBJ1-1,TGTGCCAGCATGGATAGGTGGACAACGAACACTGAAGCTTTCTTT,CASMDRWTTNTEAFF
few,TRBD1,TRBV29-1,TRBJ2-7,TGCAGCGTTGACAGGGGGCGGAATTCCTACGAGCAGTACTTC,CSVDRGRNSYEQYF
NA,NA,TRBV13,TRBJ2-7,TGTGCCAGCAGCTTAGCCGCAGAATCCTCCTACGAGCAGTACTTC,CASSLAAESSYEQYF
NA,NA,TRBV4-1,TRBJ2-7,TGCGCCAGCAGCCAAGACGACACATTCCTCTACTACGAGCAGTACTTC,CASSQDDTFLYYEQYF
NA,TRBD2,TRBV28,TRBJ2-3,TGTGCCAGCAGGCTAGCGGGAGGTCTGCGCACAGATACGCAGTATTTT,CASRLAGGLRTDTQYF
NA,NA,TRBV5-1,TRBJ1-1,TGCGCCAGCAGCCAAAGGGACACTCTCACTGAAGCTTTCTTT,CASSQRDTLTEAFF
NA,NA,TRBV6-1,TRBJ1-1,TGTGCCAGCACTACGGTCAGGGGTCTCTACACTGAAGCTTTCTTT,CASTTVRGLYTEAFF
NA,NA,TRBV28,TRBJ2-5,TGTGCCAGCAGTTTATGGGAAGCTCGGGAACACCAAGAGACCCAGTACTTC,CASSLWEAREHQETQYF
few,TRBD1,TRBV5-6,TRBJ2-1,TGTGCCAGCAGCTGGGCCACAGGGGGCTCCTACAATGAGCAGTTCTTC,CASSWATGGSYNEQFF
NA,TRBD1,TRBV7-2,TRBJ2-7,TGTGCCAGCAGCCCCCGGACAGGCGACTTCGGGCAGTACTTC,CASSPRTGDFGQYF
NA,TRBD1,TRBV7-9,TRBJ2-5,TGTGCCAGCAGCCTTACCACAGCCGGGACAGGGGGGAAGACCCAGTACTTC,CASSLTTAGTGGKTQYF
NA,NA,TRBV6-1,TRBJ1-1,TGTGCCAGCAGGAGCCTAGCCCAAAACACTGAAGCTTTCTTT,CASRSLAQNTEAFF
NA,NA,TRBV11-2,TRBJ1-6,TGTGCCAGCACCCAACAAGCTGGCAGAGGATACCCCCTCCACTTT,CASTQQAGRGYPLHF
NA,TRBD1,TRBV5-1,TRBJ2-7,TGCGCCAGCAGCTCGCCGGGACAGGGGAACTACGAGCAGTACTTC,CASSSPGQGNYEQYF
NA,NA,TRBV5-1,TRBJ2-1,TGCGCCAGCAGCAAGGCCGGGACACAATACAATGAGCAGTTCTTC,CASSKAGTQYNEQFF